Sequencing of this T cell receptor (beta chain) was carried out in a study of T cells in Graves' hyperthyroidism and ophthalmopathy. RNA transcripts gave rise to amplified TCR beta CDR3 regions. The HTBI primer set drove a first-round RT-PCR of the TCR CDR3. TCRdb independently ran MiXCR on the multiplex PCR reads; one entry per CDR3 protein. Among about 700,000 distinct CDR3 sequences listed, about 45% were seen once. Exclusion followed for patients with uncontrolled infection, other autoimmune disease, pregnancy or lactation. With regard to this clonotype: Its antigen is unidentified.

The study's findings and limits: Expanded thyroid clonotypes (above 0.001) were mostly also found in blood.

This TCR was sampled from an adult man with Graves' disease, either hyperthyroidism or ophthalmopathy (not recorded which). The sample taken for sequencing was peripheral blood or thyroid tissue (not recorded which).

The CDR3 sequence: CAISFGAAGNTIYF. The CDR3 DNA follows: TGTGCCATCAGTTTTGGCGCCGCTGGAAACACCATATATTTT. V is TRBV10-3 and J is TRBJ1-3, with no clear D. V was cut by 5 bases and J by 2 bases, with 10 bases left in between. Germline-derived CDR1 and CDR2 are ENHRY and SYGVKD. This CDR3 spans 14 amino acids.